This entry concerns a single T cell receptor beta chain. Its antigen is unidentified. V was trimmed by 1 base and J by 2 bases, leaving 10 bases between them. Germline V gene sequence: CDR1 LGHDT, CDR2 YNNKEL (reference sequence). The CDR3 spans 15 residues. As to treatment: some 19 received Ad26.COV2.S at low or high dose, single or two shots; roughly five received placebo; per-sample allocation not given. Sample collection was performed on day 63 after the first vaccine or placebo injection. This entry comes from a study of Ad26.COV2.S vaccination and SARS-CoV-2 variants. At the level of the study: Sample donor was a member of the COV1001 Ad26.COV2.S trial arm.

Study-level results: Responses of spike-specific T cells (both CD8+ and CD4+) reportedly showed substantial breadth after vaccination.

Some clones are missing from TCRdb's copy, which holds only in-frame ones; the method was immunoSEQ multiplex PCR. The table has a few hundred thousand clones, more than 80% seen once. The V and J genes are TRBV3-1 (or the pseudogene TRBV3-2) and TRBJ2-3; D gene unclear. The sample here was peripheral blood, taken in a trial of Ad26.COV2.S vaccine versus placebo. The source is a person between 18 and 60 years old who received the Ad26.COV2.S COVID-19 vaccine or a placebo. The CDR3, as DNA: TGTGCCAGCAGCCAAGGGGCTAGACCCACAGATACGCAGTATTTT. This encodes CASSQGARPTDTQYF.